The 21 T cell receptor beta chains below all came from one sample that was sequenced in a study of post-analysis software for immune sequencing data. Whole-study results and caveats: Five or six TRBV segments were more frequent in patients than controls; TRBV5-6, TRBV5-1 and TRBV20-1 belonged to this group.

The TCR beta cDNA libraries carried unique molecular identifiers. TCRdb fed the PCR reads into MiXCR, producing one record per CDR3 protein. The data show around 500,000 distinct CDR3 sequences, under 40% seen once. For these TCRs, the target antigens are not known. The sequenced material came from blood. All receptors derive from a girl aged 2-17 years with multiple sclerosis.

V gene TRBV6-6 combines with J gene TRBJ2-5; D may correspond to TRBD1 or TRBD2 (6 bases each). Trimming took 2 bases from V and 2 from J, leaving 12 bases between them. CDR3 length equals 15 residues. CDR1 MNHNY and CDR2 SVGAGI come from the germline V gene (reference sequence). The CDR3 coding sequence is TGTGCCAGCAGTTACGGTCGGGGGCGTCAAGAGACCCAGTACTTC. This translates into CASSYGRGRQETQYF.

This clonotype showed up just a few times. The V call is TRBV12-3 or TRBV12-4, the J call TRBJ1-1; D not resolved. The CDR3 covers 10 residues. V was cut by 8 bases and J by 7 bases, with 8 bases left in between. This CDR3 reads CASAPYEAFF. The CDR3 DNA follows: TGTGCCAGCGCCCCATATGAAGCTTTCTTT.

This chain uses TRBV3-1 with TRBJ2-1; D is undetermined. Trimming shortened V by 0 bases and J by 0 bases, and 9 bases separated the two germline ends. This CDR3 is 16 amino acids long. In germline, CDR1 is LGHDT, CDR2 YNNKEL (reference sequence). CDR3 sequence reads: CASSQDFNPSYNEQFF. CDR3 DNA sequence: TGTGCCAGCAGCCAAGATTTTAATCCCTCCTACAATGAGCAGTTCTTC.

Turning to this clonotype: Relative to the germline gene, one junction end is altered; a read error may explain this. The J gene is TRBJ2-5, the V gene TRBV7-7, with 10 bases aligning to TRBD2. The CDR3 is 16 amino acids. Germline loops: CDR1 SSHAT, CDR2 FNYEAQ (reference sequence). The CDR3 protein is CASSSSVGGLAETQYF. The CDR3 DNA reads TGTGCTAGCAGCTCCTCCGTGGGGGGACTAGCGGAGACCCAGTACTTC.

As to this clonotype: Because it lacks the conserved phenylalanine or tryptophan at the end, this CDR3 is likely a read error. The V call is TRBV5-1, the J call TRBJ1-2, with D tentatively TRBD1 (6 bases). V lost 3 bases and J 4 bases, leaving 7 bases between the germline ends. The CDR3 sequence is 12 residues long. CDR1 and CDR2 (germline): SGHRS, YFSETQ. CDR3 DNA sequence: TGCGCCAGCAGCTCGGACAGCTATGGCTACACCTGC. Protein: CASSSDSYGYTC.

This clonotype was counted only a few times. For the CDR3, the DNA is TGTGCCAGCAGTGAAGCGCAGGTTCGAGGCGGGGCCACAGATACGCAGTATTTT. It yields the protein CASSEAQVRGGATDTQYF. The rearrangement links TRBV6-1 to TRBJ2-3; a weak D match, TRBD2 (6 bases). The germline V and J ends were trimmed by 0 bases and 2 bases, with 18 bases remaining between them. Germline CDR1 MNHNS, CDR2 SASEGT. The CDR3 is 18 amino acids.

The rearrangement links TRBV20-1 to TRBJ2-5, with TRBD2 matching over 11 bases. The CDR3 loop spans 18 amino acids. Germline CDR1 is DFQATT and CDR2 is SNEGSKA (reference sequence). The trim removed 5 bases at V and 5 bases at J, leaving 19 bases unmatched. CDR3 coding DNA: TGCAGTGCTTCCAGGGCGACTAGCGGGGATTTAAAGGGGGAGACCCAGTACTTC. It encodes CSASRATSGDLKGETQYF.

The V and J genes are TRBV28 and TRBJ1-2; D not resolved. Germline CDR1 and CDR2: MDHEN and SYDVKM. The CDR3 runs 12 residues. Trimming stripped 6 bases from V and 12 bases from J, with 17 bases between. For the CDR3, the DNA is TGTGCCAGCAGCCTTCCCCCGGGAGGGAACACCTTC. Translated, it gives CASSLPPGGNTF.

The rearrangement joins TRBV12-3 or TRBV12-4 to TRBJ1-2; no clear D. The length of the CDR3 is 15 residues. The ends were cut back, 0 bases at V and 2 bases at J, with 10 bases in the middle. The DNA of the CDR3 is TGTGCCAGCAGTTTAGCGTCGACGTCCAACTATGGCTACACCTTC. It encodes CASSLASTSNYGYTF.

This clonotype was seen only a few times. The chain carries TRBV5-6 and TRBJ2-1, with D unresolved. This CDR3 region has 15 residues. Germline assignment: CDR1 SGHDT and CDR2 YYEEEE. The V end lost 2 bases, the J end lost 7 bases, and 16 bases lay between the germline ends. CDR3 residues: CASSFEIIFPNEQFF. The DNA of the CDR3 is TGTGCCAGCAGCTTTGAGATAATATTTCCAAATGAGCAGTTCTTC. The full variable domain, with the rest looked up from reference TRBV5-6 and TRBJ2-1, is DAGVTQSPTHLIKTRGQQVTLRCSPKSGHDTVSWYQQALGQGPQFIFQYYEEEERQRGNFPDRFSGHQFPNYSSELNVNALLLGDSALYLCASSFEIIFPNEQFFGPGTRLTVL.

CDR3 region: CASSPGTSGGMDTQYF. For the CDR3, the DNA is TGCGCCAGCAGCCCCGGGACTAGCGGGGGGATGGATACGCAGTATTTT. This chain uses TRBV5-1 with TRBJ2-3, with 15 bases identical to TRBD2. CDR3 length: 16 residues. Germline values: CDR1 SGHRS, CDR2 YFSETQ. After removal of 4 bases from V and 6 bases from J, the junction contained 6 bases not matched to a gene.

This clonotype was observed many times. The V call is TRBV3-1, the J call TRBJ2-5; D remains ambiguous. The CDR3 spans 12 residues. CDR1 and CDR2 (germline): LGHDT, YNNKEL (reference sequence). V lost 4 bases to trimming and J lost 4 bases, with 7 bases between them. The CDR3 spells CASSPTGETQYF. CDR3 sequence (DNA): TGTGCCAGCAGCCCCACGGGAGAGACCCAGTACTTC.

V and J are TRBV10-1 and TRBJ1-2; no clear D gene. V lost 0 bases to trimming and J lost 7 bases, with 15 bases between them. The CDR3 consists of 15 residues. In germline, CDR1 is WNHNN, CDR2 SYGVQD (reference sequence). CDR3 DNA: TGCGCCAGCAGTGAGTCAATCAGGAGAACAATTGGCTACACCTTC. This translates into CASSESIRRTIGYTF.

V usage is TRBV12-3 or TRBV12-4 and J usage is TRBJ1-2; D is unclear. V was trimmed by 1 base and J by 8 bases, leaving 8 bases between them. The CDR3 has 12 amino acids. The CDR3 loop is CASSLESRGYTF. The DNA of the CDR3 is TGTGCCAGCAGTTTAGAGAGTAGGGGCTACACCTTC.

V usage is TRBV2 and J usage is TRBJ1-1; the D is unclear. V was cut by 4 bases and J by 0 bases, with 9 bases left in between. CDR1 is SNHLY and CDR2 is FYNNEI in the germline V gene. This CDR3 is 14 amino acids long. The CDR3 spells CASSGELLNTEAFF. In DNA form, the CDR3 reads TGTGCCAGCAGTGGGGAGCTCTTGAACACTGAAGCTTTCTTT.

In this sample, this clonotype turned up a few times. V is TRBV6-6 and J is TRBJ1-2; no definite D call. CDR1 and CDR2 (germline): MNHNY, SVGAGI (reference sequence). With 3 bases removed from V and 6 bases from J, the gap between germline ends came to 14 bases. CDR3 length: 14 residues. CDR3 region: CASSYFTRTDGYTF. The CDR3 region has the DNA TGTGCCAGCAGTTATTTTACCCGGACGGATGGCTACACCTTC.

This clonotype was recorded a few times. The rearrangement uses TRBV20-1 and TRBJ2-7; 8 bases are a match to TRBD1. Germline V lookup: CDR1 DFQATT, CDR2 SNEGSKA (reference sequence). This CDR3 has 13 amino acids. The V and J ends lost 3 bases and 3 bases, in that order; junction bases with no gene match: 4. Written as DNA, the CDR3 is TGCAGTGCTAGCGGGACAGGTTTCTACGAGCAGTACTTC. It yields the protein CSASGTGFYEQYF.

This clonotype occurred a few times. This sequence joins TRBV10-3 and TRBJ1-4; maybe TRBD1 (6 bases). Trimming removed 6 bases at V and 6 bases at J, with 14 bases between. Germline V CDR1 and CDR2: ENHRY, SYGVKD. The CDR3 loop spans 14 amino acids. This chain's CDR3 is CAIRSGRGDEKLFF. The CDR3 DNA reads TGTGCCATCAGATCAGGGAGGGGGGATGAAAAACTGTTTTTT.

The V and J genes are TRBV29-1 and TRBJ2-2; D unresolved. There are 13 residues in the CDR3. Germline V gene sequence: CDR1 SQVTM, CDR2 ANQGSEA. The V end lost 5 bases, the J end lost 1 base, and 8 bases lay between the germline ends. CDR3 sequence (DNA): TGCAGCGTTCTTATTCAGAACACCGGGGAGCTGTTTTTT. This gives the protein CSVLIQNTGELFF.

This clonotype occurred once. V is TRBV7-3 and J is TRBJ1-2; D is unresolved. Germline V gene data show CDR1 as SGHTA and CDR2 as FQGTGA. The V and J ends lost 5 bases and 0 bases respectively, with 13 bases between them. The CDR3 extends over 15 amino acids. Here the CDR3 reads CASSPTGRTNYGYTF. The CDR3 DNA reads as TGTGCCAGCAGCCCAACGGGGAGGACTAACTATGGCTACACCTTC. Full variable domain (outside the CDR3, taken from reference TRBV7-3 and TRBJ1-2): GAGVSQTPSNKVTEKGKYVELRCDPISGHTALYWYRQSLGQGPEFLIYFQGTGAADDSGLPNDRFFAVRPEGSVSTLKIQRTERGDSAVYLCASSPTGRTNYGYTFGSGTRLTVV.

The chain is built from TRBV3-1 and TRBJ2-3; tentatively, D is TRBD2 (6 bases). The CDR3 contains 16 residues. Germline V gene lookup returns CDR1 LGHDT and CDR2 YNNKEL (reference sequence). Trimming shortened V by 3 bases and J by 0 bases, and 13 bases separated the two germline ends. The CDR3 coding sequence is TGTGCCAGCAGCCAGGGGGGAGCGGCCAGCACAGATACGCAGTATTTT. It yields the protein CASSQGGAASTDTQYF.